This T cell receptor beta chain derives from a study of blood T cell repertoires in COVID-19. Sequencing was performed with immunoSEQ multiplex PCR; in TCRdb, only in-frame clones are kept and a portion is missing. The sample has around 240,000 clones, approximately 81% seen once; the top ten hold more than 0.75%. This clonotype was sampled from a man in his forties or fifties with acute or convalescent COVID-19. Source material: peripheral blood.

CDR3 sequence: CASSQVMVTGGYTF. The CDR3 DNA follows: TGCGCCAGCAGCCAAGTCATGGTGACGGGGGGCTACACCTTC. This chain joins TRBV4-1 and TRBJ1-2; no firm D call. From germline, CDR1 is MGHRA and CDR2 YSYEKL. The CDR3 runs to 14 residues. V was pared by 1 base and J by 8 bases, with 14 bases between.